This T cell receptor beta chain comes out of a study of T cell responses to AZD1222 COVID-19 vaccine. Of note for this clone: Its target is unknown.

Using immunoSEQ multiplex PCR, the repertoire was profiled, and TCRdb retains in-frame clones only, with some absent. The sample lists around 90,000 clones, 80% to 90% occurring once. Broader study findings: Of spike-specific TCRs, nearly half reportedly target regions left unmutated in variants. Across the whole spike, CD4 TCRs peaked at regions 160-218 and 743-854. Donors skewed white British and female; clonal diversity was possibly underestimated.

The CDR3 consists of 19 residues. CDR1 and CDR2 from the germline V gene are SGHRS and YFSETQ. The V gene lost 1 base and the J gene lost 7 bases, with 29 bases spanning the gap. The receptor was derived from an adult in good health. The rearrangement links TRBV5-1 to TRBJ2-5; D perhaps matches TRBD1 (6 bases). The sequenced sample was peripheral blood, obtained on day 0 of AZD1222 vaccination. The CDR3 loop is CASSLSAAGAMSNQGTQYF. DNA of the CDR3: TGCGCCAGCAGCTTGTCGGCTGCAGGGGCAATGTCTAACCAGGGGACCCAGTACTTC. Full variable domain (outside the CDR3, taken from reference TRBV5-1 and TRBJ2-5): KAGVTQTPRYLIKTRGQQVTLSCSPISGHRSVSWYQQTPGQGLQFLFEYFSETQRNKGNFPGRFSGRQFSNSRSEMNVSTLELGDSALYLCASSLSAAGAMSNQGTQYFGPGTRLLVL.